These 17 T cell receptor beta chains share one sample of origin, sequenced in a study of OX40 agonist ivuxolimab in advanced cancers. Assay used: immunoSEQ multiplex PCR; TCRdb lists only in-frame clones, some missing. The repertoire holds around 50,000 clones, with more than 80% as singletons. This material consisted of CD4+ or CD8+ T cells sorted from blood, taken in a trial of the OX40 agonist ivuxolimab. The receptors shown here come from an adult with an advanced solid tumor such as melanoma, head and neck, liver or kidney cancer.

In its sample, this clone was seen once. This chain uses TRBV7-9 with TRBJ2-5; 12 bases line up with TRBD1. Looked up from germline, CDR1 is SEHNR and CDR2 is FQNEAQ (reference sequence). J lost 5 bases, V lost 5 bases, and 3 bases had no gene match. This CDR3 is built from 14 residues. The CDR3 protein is CASSTGTGGETQYF. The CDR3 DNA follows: TGTGCCAGCAGCACCGGGACAGGGGGCGAGACCCAGTACTTC.

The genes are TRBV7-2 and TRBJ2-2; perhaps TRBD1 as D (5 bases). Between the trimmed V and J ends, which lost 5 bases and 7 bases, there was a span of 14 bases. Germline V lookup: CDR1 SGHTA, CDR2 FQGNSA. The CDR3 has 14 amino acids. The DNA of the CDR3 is TGTGCCAGCAGCCCCCTGGGGCGGCACGGGGAGCTGTTTTTT. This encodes CASSPLGRHGELFF. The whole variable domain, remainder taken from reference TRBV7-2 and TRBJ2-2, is GAGVSQSPSNKVTEKGKDVELRCDPISGHTALYWYRQSLGQGLEFLIYFQGNSAPDKSGLPSDRFSAERTGGSVSTLTIQRTQQEDSAVYLCASSPLGRHGELFFGEGSRLTVL.

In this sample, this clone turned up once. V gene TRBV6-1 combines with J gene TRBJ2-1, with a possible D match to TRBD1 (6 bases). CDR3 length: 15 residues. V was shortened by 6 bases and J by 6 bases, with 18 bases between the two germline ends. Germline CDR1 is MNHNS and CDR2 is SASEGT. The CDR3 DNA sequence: TGTGCCAGCAGACGACAGGCAGGCGCCCCCAATGAGCAGTTCTTC. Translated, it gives CASRRQAGAPNEQFF.

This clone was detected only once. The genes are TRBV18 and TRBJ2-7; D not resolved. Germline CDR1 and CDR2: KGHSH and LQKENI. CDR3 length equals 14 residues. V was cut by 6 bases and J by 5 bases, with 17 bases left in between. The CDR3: CASSPDQTGDEQYF. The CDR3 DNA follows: TGTGCCAGCTCGCCAGACCAAACCGGCGACGAGCAGTACTTC. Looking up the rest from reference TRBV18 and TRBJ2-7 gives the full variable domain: NAGVMQNPRHLVRRRGQEARLRCSPMKGHSHVYWYRQLPEEGLKFMVYLQKENIIDESGMPKERFSAEFPKEGPSILRIQQVVRGDSAAYFCASSPDQTGDEQYFGPGTRLTVT.

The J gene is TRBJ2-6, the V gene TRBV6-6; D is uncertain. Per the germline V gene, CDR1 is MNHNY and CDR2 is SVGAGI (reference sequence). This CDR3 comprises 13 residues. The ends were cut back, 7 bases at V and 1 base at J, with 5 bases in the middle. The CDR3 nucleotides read TGTGCCAGCAAGGTATCTGGGGCCAACGTCCTGACTTTC. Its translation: CASKVSGANVLTF.

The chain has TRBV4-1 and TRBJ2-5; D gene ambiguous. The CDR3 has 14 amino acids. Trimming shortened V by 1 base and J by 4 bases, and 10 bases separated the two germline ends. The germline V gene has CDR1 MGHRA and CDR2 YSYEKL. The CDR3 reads CASSQVGLGETQYF. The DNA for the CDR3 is TGCGCCAGCAGCCAAGTGGGCCTGGGAGAGACCCAGTACTTC.

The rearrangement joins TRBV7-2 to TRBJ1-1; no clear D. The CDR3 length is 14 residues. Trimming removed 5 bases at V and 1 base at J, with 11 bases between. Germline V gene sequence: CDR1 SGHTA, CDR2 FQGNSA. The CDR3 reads CASSPQATNTEAFF. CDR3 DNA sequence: TGTGCCAGCAGCCCTCAAGCTACGAACACTGAAGCTTTCTTT.

CDR3 sequence: CASSNGWAEAFF. The CDR3 region has the DNA TGTGCCAGCAGCAATGGGTGGGCTGAAGCTTTCTTT. The rearrangement links TRBV7-6 to TRBJ1-1; no clear D gene. The CDR3 runs to 12 residues. The V and J ends lost 5 bases and 6 bases respectively, with 10 bases between them. Per the germline V gene, CDR1 is SGHVS and CDR2 is FNYEAQ. Using reference TRBV7-6 and TRBJ1-1 for the parts outside the CDR3, the full variable domain is GAGVSQSPRYKVTKRGQDVALRCDPISGHVSLYWYRQALGQGPEFLTYFNYEAQQDKSGLPNDRFSAERPEGSISTLTIQRTEQRDSAMYRCASSNGWAEAFFGQGTRLTVV.

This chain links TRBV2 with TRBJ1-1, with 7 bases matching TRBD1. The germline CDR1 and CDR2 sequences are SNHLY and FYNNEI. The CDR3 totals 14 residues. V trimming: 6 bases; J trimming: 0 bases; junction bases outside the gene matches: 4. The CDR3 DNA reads TGTGCCAGCAGGGACAGGCCGATGAACACTGAAGCTTTCTTT. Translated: CASRDRPMNTEAFF.

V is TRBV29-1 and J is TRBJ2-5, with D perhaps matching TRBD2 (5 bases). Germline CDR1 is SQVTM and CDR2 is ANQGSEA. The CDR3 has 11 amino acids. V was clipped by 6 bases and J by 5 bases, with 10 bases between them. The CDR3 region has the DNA TGCAGCGTGTCCCCGGGGGAGACCCAGTACTTC. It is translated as CSVSPGETQYF. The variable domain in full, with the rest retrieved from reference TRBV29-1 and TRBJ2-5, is SAVISQKPSRDICQRGTSLTIQCQVDSQVTMMFWYRQQPGQSLTLIATANQGSEATYESGFVIDKFPISRPNLTFSTLTVSNMSPEDSSIYLCSVSPGETQYFGPGTRLLVL.

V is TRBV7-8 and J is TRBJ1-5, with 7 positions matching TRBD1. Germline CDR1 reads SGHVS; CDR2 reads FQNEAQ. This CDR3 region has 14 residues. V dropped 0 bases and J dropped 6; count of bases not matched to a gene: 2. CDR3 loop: CASSLASGGQPQHF. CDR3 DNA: TGTGCCAGCAGCTTAGCGTCAGGGGGTCAGCCCCAGCATTTT.

The CDR3 sequence is CASSGGRGNTIYF. CDR3 nucleotides: TGTGCCAGCAGTGGAGGGCGTGGAAACACCATATATTTT. V is TRBV6-5 and J is TRBJ1-3; D ambiguous. The CDR3 is 13 amino acids. Per the germline V gene, CDR1 is MNHEY and CDR2 is SVGAGI. The V end lost 5 bases, the J end lost 3 bases, and 8 bases lay between the germline ends.

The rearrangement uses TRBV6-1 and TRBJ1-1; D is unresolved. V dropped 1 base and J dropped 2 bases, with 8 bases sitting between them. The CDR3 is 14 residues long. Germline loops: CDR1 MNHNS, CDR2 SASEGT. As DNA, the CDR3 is TGTGCCAGCAGTGAAGAAGGATTCAACACTGAAGCTTTCTTT. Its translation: CASSEEGFNTEAFF.

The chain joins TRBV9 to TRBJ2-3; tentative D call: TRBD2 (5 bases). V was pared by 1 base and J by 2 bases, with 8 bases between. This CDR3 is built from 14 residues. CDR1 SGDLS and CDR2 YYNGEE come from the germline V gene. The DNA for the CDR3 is TGTGCCAGCAGCGTAACGGGGAACACAGATACGCAGTATTTT. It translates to CASSVTGNTDTQYF.

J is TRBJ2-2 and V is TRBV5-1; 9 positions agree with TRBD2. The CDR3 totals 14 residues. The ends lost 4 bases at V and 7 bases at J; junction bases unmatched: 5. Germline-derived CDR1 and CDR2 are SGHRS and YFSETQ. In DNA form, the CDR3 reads TGCGCCAGCAGCGAGGGACTAGCTGGCGGGGAGCTGTTTTTT. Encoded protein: CASSEGLAGGELFF.

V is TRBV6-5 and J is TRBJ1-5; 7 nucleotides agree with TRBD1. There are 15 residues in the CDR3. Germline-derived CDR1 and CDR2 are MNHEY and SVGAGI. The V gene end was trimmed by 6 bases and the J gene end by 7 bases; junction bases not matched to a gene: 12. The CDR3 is CASSYTGEGGQPQHF. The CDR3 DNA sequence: TGTGCCAGCAGCTATACAGGGGAGGGTGGGCAGCCCCAGCATTTT.

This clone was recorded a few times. CDR3 loop: CASSPGNQETQYF. CDR3 in DNA: TGTGCCAGCTCACCGGGGAACCAAGAGACCCAGTACTTC. This chain uses TRBV18 with TRBJ2-5; D gene unclear. CDR1 is KGHSH and CDR2 is LQKENI in the germline V gene. This CDR3 comprises 13 residues. V was pared by 3 bases and J by 0 bases, with 5 bases between.